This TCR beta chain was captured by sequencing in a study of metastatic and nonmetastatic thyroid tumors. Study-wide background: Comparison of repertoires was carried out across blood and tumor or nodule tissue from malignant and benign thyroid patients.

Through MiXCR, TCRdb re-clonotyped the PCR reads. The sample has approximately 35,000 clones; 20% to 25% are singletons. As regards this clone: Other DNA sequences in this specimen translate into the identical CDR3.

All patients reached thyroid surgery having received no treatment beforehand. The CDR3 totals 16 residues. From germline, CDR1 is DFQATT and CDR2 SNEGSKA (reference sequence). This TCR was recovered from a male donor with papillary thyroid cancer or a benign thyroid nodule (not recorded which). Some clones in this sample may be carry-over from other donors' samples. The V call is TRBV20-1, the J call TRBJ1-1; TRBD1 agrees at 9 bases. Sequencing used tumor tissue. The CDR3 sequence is CSATRYDRGVDTEAFF. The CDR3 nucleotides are TGCAGCGCCACCCGCTACGACAGGGGGGTGGACACTGAAGCTTTCTTT.